These T cell receptor beta chains were read from a single sample in a study of blood T cell repertoires in COVID-19. Here immunoSEQ multiplex PCR was the method, and the copy in TCRdb shows in-frame clones only, minus some. Here the sample spans approximately 250,000 clones, around nine tenths being singletons. Input material: peripheral blood. These receptors were taken from a woman aged 55-70 years who had recovered from COVID-19. Both conserved end residues are part of each CDR3. The D gene is left open where the match is weak. Clone size is given for some rows only: seen once, a few or many times, or a class if the clone is expanded.

V gene	J gene	D gene	clone size	CDR3 protein	CDR3 DNA
TRBV5-1	TRBJ2-7	TRBD2	once	CASSFSTSGGYEQYF	TGCGCCAGCAGCTTTTCGACTAGCGGGGGCTACGAGCAGTACTTC
TRBV7-9	TRBJ1-2	TRBD1	.	CASSQGQGDPYGYTF	TGTGCCAGCAGCCAAGGACAGGGAGATCCTTATGGCTACACCTTC
TRBV6-5	TRBJ2-3	.	.	CASSPRTSTDTQYF	TGTGCCAGCAGTCCCCGGACTAGCACAGATACGCAGTATTTT
TRBV5-6	TRBJ1-1	TRBD1	.	CASSWGTGGTEAFF	TGTGCCAGCAGCTGGGGGACAGGAGGAACTGAAGCTTTCTTT
TRBV10-3	TRBJ2-2	.	.	CAISETGTNTGELFF	TGTGCCATCAGTGAGACAGGAACGAACACCGGGGAGCTGTTTTTT
TRBV3-1/TRBV3-2	TRBJ2-7	TRBD2	.	CASSPGTSPTYEQYF	TGTGCCAGCAGCCCTGGGACTAGCCCGACCTACGAGCAGTACTTC
TRBV3-1/TRBV3-2	TRBJ1-6	.	.	CASSGRSPTLGVSYNSPLHF	TGTGCCAGCAGTGGAAGGAGCCCGACTTTAGGGGTCTCCTATAATTCACCCCTCCACTTT
TRBV5-4	TRBJ1-4	TRBD1	.	CASSLIVGQGDEKLFF	TGTGCCAGCAGTTTAATTGTTGGCCAGGGGGATGAAAAACTGTTTTTT
TRBV5-1	TRBJ2-3	.	.	CASSTEGDTRTDTQYF	TGCGCCAGCAGCACCGAAGGCGACACCCGCACAGATACGCAGTATTTT
TRBV13	TRBJ1-4	TRBD1	.	CASSKGVRGQKLFF	TGTGCCAGCAGCAAGGGGGTGAGGGGGCAAAAACTGTTTTTT
TRBV6-5	TRBJ1-4	.	.	CASRTPGGAEKLFF	TGTGCCAGCAGGACTCCCGGAGGAGCCGAAAAACTGTTTTTT
TRBV18	TRBJ1-5	.	.	CASTPWGGAGQPQHF	TGTGCCAGCACACCATGGGGAGGGGCAGGTCAGCCCCAGCATTTT
TRBV28	TRBJ2-3	.	.	CASHRASTDTQYF	TGTGCCAGTCACAGGGCGAGCACAGATACGCAGTATTTT
TRBV7-9	TRBJ1-2	TRBD1	.	CASSLTGVNYGYTF	TGTGCCAGCAGCTTGACAGGGGTGAACTATGGCTACACCTTC
TRBV3-1/TRBV3-2	TRBJ2-2	TRBD1	.	CASSHKPGTVGTGELFF	TGTGCCAGCAGCCACAAGCCCGGGACAGTAGGGACCGGGGAGCTGTTTTTT
TRBV11-1	TRBJ2-7	TRBD1	.	CASSSRDRSYEQYF	TGTGCCAGCAGCTCCCGGGACAGGTCCTACGAGCAGTACTTC
TRBV27	TRBJ1-1	.	.	CASSAGRTISTEAFF	TGTGCCAGCAGTGCGGGACGTACTATATCGACTGAAGCTTTCTTT
TRBV6-5	TRBJ1-3	TRBD1	.	CASSSLTGKPGNTIYF	TGTGCCAGCAGTTCCTTGACAGGGAAGCCTGGAAACACCATATATTTT
TRBV3-1/TRBV3-2	TRBJ2-1	.	once	CASSLVSYNEQFF	TGTGCCAGCAGCCTCGTCTCCTACAATGAGCAGTTCTTC
TRBV19	TRBJ1-2	.	.	CASSLSPAAGVGYTF	TGTGCCAGTAGTCTCTCACCCGCGGCGGGGGTTGGCTACACCTTC
TRBV6-5	TRBJ1-1	.	.	CASSYSLQGETEAFF	TGTGCCAGCAGTTACTCGCTCCAGGGCGAAACTGAAGCTTTCTTT
TRBV10-1	TRBJ1-1	.	once	CASSEYREEAFF	TGCGCCAGCAGTGAGTATCGAGAGGAAGCTTTCTTT
TRBV28	TRBJ2-5	TRBD2	.	CASSFPSGGAETQYF	TGTGCCAGCAGTTTTCCCAGCGGGGGGGCTGAGACCCAGTACTTC
TRBV27	TRBJ2-3	.	.	CASSLLPGVTDTQYF	TGTGCCAGCAGTTTATTGCCCGGAGTTACAGATACGCAGTATTTT
TRBV19	TRBJ1-5	.	.	CASMRSLDSNQPQHF	TGTGCCAGTATGAGAAGTTTAGACTCCAATCAGCCCCAGCATTTT